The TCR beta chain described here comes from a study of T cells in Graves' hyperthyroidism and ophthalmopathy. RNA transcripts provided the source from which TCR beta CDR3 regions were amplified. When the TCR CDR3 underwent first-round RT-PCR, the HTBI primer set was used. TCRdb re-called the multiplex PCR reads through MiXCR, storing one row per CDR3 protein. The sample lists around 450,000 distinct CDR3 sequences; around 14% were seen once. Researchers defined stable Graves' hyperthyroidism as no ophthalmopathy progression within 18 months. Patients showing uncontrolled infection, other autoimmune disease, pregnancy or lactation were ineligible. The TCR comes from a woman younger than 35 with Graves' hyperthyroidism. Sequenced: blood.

This chain's CDR3 is CASSYDTSGELFF. The CDR3, as DNA: TGTGCCAGCAGTTACGACACATCCGGGGAGCTGTTTTTT. The gene calls are TRBV6-2 or TRBV6-3 and TRBJ2-2; D unresolved. Looked up from germline, CDR1 is MNHEY and CDR2 is SVGEGT. Trimming removed 2 bases from V and 6 bases from J, with 7 bases in between. CDR3 size: 13 residues.